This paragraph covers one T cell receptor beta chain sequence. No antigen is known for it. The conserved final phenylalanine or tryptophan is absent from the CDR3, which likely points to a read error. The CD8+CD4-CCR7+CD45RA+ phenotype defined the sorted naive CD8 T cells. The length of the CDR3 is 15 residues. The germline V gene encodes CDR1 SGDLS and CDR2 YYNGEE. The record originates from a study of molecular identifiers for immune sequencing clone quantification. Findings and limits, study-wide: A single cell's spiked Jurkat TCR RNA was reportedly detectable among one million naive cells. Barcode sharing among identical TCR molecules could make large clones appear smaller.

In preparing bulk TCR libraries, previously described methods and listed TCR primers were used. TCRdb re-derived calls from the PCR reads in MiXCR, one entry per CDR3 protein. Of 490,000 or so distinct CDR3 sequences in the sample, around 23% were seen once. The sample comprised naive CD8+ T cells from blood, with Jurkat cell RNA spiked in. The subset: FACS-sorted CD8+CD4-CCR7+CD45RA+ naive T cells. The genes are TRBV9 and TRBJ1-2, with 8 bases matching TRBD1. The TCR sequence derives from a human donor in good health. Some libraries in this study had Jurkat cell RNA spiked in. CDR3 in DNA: TGTGCCATCAGCGTAGATCCGGACAGGGTCCATGGCTACACCCTC. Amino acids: CAISVDPDRVHGYTL.